Shown below are 11 T cell receptor beta chains from a single sample sequenced in a study of T cell responses to AZD1222 COVID-19 vaccine (TCRdb year 2021). The time point label corresponds to: about 28 days (+/-7) after the second vaccine dose. Library preparation was by the immunoSEQ multiplex PCR assay. TCRdb limited this immuneACCESS table to in-frame rearrangements with V and J called. A share of clones is missing; checked studies link under half to unresolved V genes, and the rest is unexplained. Within this sample are 70,000 to 85,000 clones, with about 80% of them counted one time only. Of the sample, about 1.3% is held by the ten largest clones. Sample: peripheral blood, taken 28 days after the second AZD1222 dose. The receptors originated from an adult who received the AZD1222 COVID-19 vaccine.

The rearrangement uses TRBV28 and TRBJ2-7; perhaps TRBD2 as D (6 bases). CDR1 is MDHEN, CDR2 SYDVKM, per germline. The length of the CDR3 is 15 residues. Trimming cost V 4 bases and J 1 base, with 14 bases left between them. For the CDR3, the DNA is TGTGCCAGCAGTTCCGGAGGGGCTCTATCCTACGAGCAGTACTTC. Its translation is CASSSGGALSYEQYF. Full variable domain (remainder filled in from reference TRBV28 and TRBJ2-7): DVKVTQSSRYLVKRTGEKVFLECVQDMDHENMFWYRQDPGLGLRLIYFSYDVKMKEKGDIPEGYSVSREKKERFSLILESASTNQTSMYLCASSSGGALSYEQYFGPGTRLTVT.

A few counts support this clone. This chain joins TRBV15 and TRBJ2-5; TRBD1 agrees at 9 bases. This CDR3 is built from 15 residues. CDR1 and CDR2 from the germline V gene are LNHNV and YYDKDF (reference sequence). V lost 1 base, J lost 4 bases, and 4 bases stayed unmatched. The CDR3, as DNA: TGTGCCACCAGCAGAGGGGGGACAGGGACAGAGACCCAGTACTTC. This encodes CATSRGGTGTETQYF.

The chain joins TRBV15 to TRBJ1-1; D is unclear. Per the germline V gene, CDR1 is LNHNV and CDR2 is YYDKDF (reference sequence). V was cut by 1 base and J by 0 bases, with 15 bases left in between. The CDR3 is made up of 17 amino acids. In nucleotides, the CDR3 is TGTGCCACCAGCAGAGGGGTCGGCAGTCTCATGAACACTGAAGCTTTCTTT. It is translated as CATSRGVGSLMNTEAFF.

The V gene is TRBV3-1 (or the pseudogene TRBV3-2), the J gene TRBJ1-5; 8 bases agree with TRBD1. V was clipped by 4 bases and J by 5 bases; unmatched bases: 4. Germline-derived CDR1 and CDR2 are LGHDT and YNNKEL (reference sequence). CDR3 length equals 14 residues. CDR3 residues: CASSPDRGYQPQHF. In DNA, the CDR3 is TGTGCCAGCAGCCCCGACAGGGGATATCAGCCCCAGCATTTT.

This chain uses TRBV6-2 or TRBV6-3 with TRBJ1-2; no reliable D call. Germline lookup yields CDR1 MNHEY and CDR2 SVGEGT. Between the trimmed V and J ends, which lost 4 bases and 6 bases, there was a span of 6 bases. The CDR3 has 11 residues. The chain's CDR3 is CASSLGHGYTF. As DNA, the CDR3 is TGTGCCAGCAGTTTGGGTCATGGCTACACCTTC.

This rearrangement joins TRBV6-2 or TRBV6-3 to TRBJ1-1, with D possibly matching TRBD1 (6 bases). The V and J ends lost 4 bases and 12 bases respectively, with 15 bases between them. Germline values: CDR1 MNHEY, CDR2 SVGEGT. There are 12 residues in the CDR3. CDR3 in DNA: TGTGCCAGCAGTTTTCCCCAGGGGAGGACTTTCTTT. This translates into CASSFPQGRTFF.

The V call is TRBV5-6, the J call TRBJ2-3; 10 bases match TRBD2. This CDR3 region has 17 residues. Trimming removed 3 bases from V and 2 bases from J; junction bases left unmatched: 9. Germline V gene lookup returns CDR1 SGHDT and CDR2 YYEEEE. CDR3 coding DNA: TGTGCCAGCAGCTCCCATGGACTAGCGGATTCCACAGATACGCAGTATTTT. This gives the protein CASSSHGLADSTDTQYF.

The V call is TRBV19, the J call TRBJ2-2; 7 bases map to TRBD1. Germline V gene data show CDR1 as LNHDA and CDR2 as SQIVND (reference sequence). CDR3 length: 14 residues. The V segment lost 3 bases and the J segment 7 bases; nucleotides outside the gene matches: 5. In nucleotides, the CDR3 is TGTGCCAGTAGTATCGGGGACAGATACGGGGAGCTGTTTTTT. As protein: CASSIGDRYGELFF.

To note about this clone: The junction departs from germline at one end; a sequencing error may be responsible. CDR3 in amino acids: CASSLDASSSYNEQFF. The DNA of the CDR3 is TGTGCTAGCAGCTTAGATGCGTCGAGCTCCTACAATGAGCAGTTCTTC. J is TRBJ2-1 and V is TRBV7-7, with D hard to call. Looked up from germline, CDR1 is SSHAT and CDR2 is FNYEAQ (reference sequence). The CDR3 spans 16 residues.

This CDR3 reads CASSRSNEKLFF. The CDR3 DNA is TGTGCCAGCAGCCGTAGTAATGAAAAACTGTTTTTT. The V call is TRBV7-2, the J call TRBJ1-4; no reliable D call. Germline V gene lookup returns CDR1 SGHTA and CDR2 FQGNSA. V lost 5 bases and J lost 4, with 5 bases in between. The CDR3 has 12 residues.

This rearrangement joins TRBV6-1 to TRBJ1-2; D is perhaps TRBD1 (5 bases). Germline lookup yields CDR1 MNHNS and CDR2 SASEGT. Trimming left V 2 bases short and J 6 bases short, with 13 bases between. The CDR3 has 14 residues. The CDR3 protein is CASSEIGVGDGYTF. The CDR3 region has the DNA TGTGCCAGCAGTGAAATAGGGGTTGGGGATGGCTACACCTTC.